One T cell receptor (beta chain) is described in this entry. Its antigen target is currently unknown. Per-base quality was not reported, and no clone a single base away is much larger than it. TCR sequencing with the immunoSEQ assay provided the T-cell fraction in tumor and uninvolved lung tissue. In the paper's pipeline: For survival analysis, patients were split into high (upper tertile) and low (lower two tertiles) T-cell fraction groups and compared by log-rank test. Paired tumor versus uninvolved lung differences in T-cell fraction were tested with a signed-rank test. TCRdb stores this immuneACCESS table with in-frame sequences only. Part of the clones is absent; in the studies checked, under half of the shortfall reflects unresolved V genes, and no reason is known for the rest. The DNA gave D and trimming, while V, J and clone size come from that table. The sample includes over 7,000 clones, with under 85% observed a single time. The leading ten clones occupy 10% to 15% of the sample.

At the junction V is shortened by 7 bases and J by 3 bases, with 12 bases in between. From a lookup of the germline V gene, CDR1 and CDR2 are MDHEN and SYDVKM. The CDR3 goes from the cysteine to the phenylalanine over 13 residues. Only the CDR3 DNA is retained, 39 bases long and in frame from the first base. These data originate in a study of tumor-infiltrating lymphocytes in localized non-small cell lung cancer (dated by TCRdb to the early 2020s). Concerning the study at large: The cohort covered several histologies, both smokers and never-smokers, and patients whose samples were collected after neoadjuvant chemotherapy. The overall ICON cohort was composed of over a hundred surgical patients with localized non-small cell lung cancer whose tumors were resected. Each patient contributed resected tumor tissue and uninvolved lung tissue from the same patient, described as non-adjacent to the tumor. Flow cytometry, multiplex immunofluorescence, RNA-seq, exome sequencing and proteomics were applied to the same patients as TCR sequencing, which was one of several integrated assays. The paired tumor versus uninvolved lung comparison of immunoSEQ T-cell fraction included a few dozen patients. Summary of the overall study and its limitations: The TCR-derived T-cell fraction showed no difference between the flow cytometry-defined immunotypes IM1 (good prognosis) and IM2 (poor prognosis). Since assay coverage differed from patient to patient depending on how much tissue was available, TCR sequencing was done for only a subset of the cohort. Different pieces of the same tissue were used for different assays, so technical variation could not be separated from intratumor heterogeneity. In line with immunofluorescence CD3 counts, TCRbeta sequencing supported higher T cell infiltration in tumors compared with uninvolved lung tissue.

Patient enrollment in ICON started in early 2016, and the final patient was enrolled in September 2018. In a subcohort of about 76 patients, fresh tumor and matched uninvolved tissue were collected for in-depth immune analyses, with TCR sequencing among those analyses. No cell sorting was done, and TCR sequencing was instead run on DNA isolated from bulk tissue. Sequencing was carried out using uninvolved lung tissue not adjacent to the tumor. This receptor chain uses TRBV28 and TRBJ2-5; a tentative D match to TRBD1 spans 5 bases. This TCR was recovered from a human donor with non-small cell lung cancer. Here the CDR3 is given as CASKWGPEETQYF. The DNA sequence is TGTGCCAGCAAGTGGGGCCCTGAAGAGACCCAGTACTTC.